Included here is one T cell receptor beta chain sequence, with context. Its antigen remains unidentified. No base qualities exist here, and no much larger clone lies one base off it. The source of the sample is a study of blood T cell repertoires in COVID-19 (dated by TCRdb to 2018 to 2021). Background on the whole study: Collaborator samples came from the United States, Italy and Spain and covered acute and convalescent phases of COVID-19. The sample metadata nearly always contained a de-identified subject ID, COVID-19 status, age in years and sex. The samples were drawn from two sources: the first 160 participants of the ongoing ImmuneRACE study, and about 1,300 subjects contributed by 6 global collaborators. The prospective study material was composed of cDNA or gDNA derived from T cells, B-cell-depleted T cells, or PBMCs. Deeply sampled blood TCRbeta repertoires from subjects exposed to, actively infected with, or recovered from COVID-19 were included in the dataset. HLA class I and class II types, where available, came from metadata supplied by the sample provider rather than from assay-based typing. The repertoires were released in a freely available public database meant as a resource for research on the immune response to SARS-CoV-2. What the work shows at the level of the full study, not this receptor alone: Clinical and demographic metadata were provided uncurated, with the amount varying by source and participant.

Sequences ENHRY (CDR1) and SYGVKD (CDR2) are obtained from the germline V gene. Spanning cysteine to phenylalanine, the CDR3 consists of 14 amino acids. Only the CDR3 region is kept as DNA, spanning 42 bases read in frame from base 1. Ends trimmed: V by 6 bases, J by 3 bases; bases unmatched to a gene: 4. TCRbeta CDR3 regions were amplified from genomic DNA by means of the immunoSEQ Assay, a bias-controlled multiplex PCR. As for the authors' bioinformatics: The number of nucleated cells in each sample was estimated by amplification of reference gene primers within the assay. Sequence reads were collapsed and filtered to measure the absolute abundance of every unique TCRbeta CDR3 rearrangement. For each sample, productive Simpson clonality was calculated as the square root of Simpson's diversity index over productive rearrangements. TCRdb limited this immuneACCESS table to in-frame rearrangements with V and J called. A share of clones is missing; checked studies link under half to unresolved V genes, and the rest is unexplained. V, J and clone size reflect that table, while D and trimming were determined from the DNA. This sample gives 200,000 to 300,000 clones in total; about 91% of them show up just once. The top ten clones comprise under 8% of the sample.

At one collaborating source in Seattle, patients were enrolled during active infection and were followed longitudinally through the course of disease. Collaborating institutions collected whole blood in K2EDTA tubes following their own protocols. Collaborator samples were shipped for TCRbeta analysis as frozen whole blood, isolated PBMCs, or DNA extracted from either sample type. The sequence derives from a woman aged 25 to 39 with COVID-19, enrolled during active disease. The material sequenced was peripheral blood. The chain is made from TRBV10-3 and TRBJ2-3, and TRBD1 matches 9 of the central bases. The bases are TGTGCCATCAGACCGGGACAGGGTACAGATACGCAGTATTTT. Its translation reads: CAIRPGQGTDTQYF.